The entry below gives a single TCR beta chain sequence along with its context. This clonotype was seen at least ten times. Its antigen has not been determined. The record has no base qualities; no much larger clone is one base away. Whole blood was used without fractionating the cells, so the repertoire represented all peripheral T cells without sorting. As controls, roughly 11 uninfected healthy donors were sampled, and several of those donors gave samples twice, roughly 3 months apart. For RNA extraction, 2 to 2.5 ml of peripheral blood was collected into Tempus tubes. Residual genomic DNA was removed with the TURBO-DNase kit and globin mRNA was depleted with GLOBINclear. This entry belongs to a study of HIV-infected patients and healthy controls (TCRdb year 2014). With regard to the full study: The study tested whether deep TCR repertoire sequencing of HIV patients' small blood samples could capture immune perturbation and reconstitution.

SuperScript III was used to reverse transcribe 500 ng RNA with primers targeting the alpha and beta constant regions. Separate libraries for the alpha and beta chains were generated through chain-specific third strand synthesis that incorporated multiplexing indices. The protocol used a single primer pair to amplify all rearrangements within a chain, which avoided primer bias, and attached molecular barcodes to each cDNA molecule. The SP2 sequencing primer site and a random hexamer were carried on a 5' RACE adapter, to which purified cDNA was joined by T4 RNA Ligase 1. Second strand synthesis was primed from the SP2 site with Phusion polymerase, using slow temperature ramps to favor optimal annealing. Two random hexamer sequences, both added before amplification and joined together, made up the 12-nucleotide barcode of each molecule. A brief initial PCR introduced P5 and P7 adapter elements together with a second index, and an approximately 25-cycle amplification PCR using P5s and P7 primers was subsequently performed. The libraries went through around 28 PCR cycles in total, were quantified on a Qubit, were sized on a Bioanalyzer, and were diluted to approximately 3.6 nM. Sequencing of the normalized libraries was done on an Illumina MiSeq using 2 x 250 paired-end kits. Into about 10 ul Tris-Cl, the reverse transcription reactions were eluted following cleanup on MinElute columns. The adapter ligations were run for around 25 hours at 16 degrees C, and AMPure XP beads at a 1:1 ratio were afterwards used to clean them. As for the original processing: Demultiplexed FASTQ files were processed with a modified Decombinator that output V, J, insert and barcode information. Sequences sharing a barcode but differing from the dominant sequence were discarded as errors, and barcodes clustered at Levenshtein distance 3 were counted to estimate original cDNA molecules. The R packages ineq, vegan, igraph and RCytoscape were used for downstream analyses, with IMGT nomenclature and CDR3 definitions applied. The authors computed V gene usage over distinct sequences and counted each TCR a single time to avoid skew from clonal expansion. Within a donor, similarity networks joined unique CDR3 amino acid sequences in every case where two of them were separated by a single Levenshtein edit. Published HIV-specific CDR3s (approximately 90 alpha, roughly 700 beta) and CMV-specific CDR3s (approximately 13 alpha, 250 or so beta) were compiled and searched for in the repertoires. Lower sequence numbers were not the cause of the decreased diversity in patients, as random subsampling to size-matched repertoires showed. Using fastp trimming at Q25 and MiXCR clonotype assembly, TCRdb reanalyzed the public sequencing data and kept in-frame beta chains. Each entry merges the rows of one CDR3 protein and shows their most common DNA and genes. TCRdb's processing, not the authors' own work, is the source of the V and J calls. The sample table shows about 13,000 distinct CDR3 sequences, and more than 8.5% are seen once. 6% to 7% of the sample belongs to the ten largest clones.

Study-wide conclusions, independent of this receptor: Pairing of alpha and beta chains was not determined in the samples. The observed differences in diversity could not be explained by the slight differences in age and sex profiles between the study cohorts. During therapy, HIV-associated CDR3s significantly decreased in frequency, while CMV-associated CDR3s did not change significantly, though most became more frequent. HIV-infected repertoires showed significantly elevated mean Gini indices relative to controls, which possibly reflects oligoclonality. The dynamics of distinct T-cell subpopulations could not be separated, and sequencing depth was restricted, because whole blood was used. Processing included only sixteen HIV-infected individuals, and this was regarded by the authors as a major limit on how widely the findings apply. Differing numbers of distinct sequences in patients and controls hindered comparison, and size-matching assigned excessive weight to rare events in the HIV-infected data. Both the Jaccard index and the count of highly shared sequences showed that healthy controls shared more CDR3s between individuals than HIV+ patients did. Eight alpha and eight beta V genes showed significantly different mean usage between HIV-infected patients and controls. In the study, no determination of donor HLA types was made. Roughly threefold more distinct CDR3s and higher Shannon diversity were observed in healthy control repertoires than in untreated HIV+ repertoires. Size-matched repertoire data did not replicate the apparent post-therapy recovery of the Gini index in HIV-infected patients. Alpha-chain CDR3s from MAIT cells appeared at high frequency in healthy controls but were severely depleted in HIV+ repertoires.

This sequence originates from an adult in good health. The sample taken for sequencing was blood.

The CDR3 has the sequence CASSRGPYGYTF. The nucleotide sequence is given as TGTGCCAGCAGTCGAGGCCCCTATGGCTACACCTTC. This chain is built from TRBV6-6 and TRBJ1-2; there is no confident call for the D gene. Looking up the germline V gene (reference sequence) yields CDR1 MNHNY and CDR2 SVGAGI. Taken from cysteine to phenylalanine, the CDR3 has 12 residues. Of the read, only the CDR3 DNA is kept; its 36 bases are in frame from base 1. Trimming takes 5 bases from V and 4 bases from J, and the germline ends sit 8 bases apart.